One and the same sample provided the 20 T cell receptor beta chains below, sequenced in a study of T cells in Graves' hyperthyroidism and ophthalmopathy. RNA transcripts were the template for amplifying TCR beta CDR3 regions. An initial round of RT-PCR targeting the TCR CDR3 relied on the HTBI primer set. TCRdb analysed the multiplex PCR reads with MiXCR anew, one entry per CDR3 protein. The profile shows about 200,000 distinct CDR3 sequences, 17% of them singletons. Sequenced: blood. These receptors originate from a woman aged 45-60 years with Graves' hyperthyroidism.

This clonotype came up a few times. This rearrangement joins TRBV6-1 to TRBJ2-6; no firm D call. Germline assignment: CDR1 MNHNS and CDR2 SASEGT. V was shortened by 6 bases and J by 0 bases, with 3 bases between the two germline ends. The CDR3 has 13 residues. CDR3 in DNA: TGTGCCAGCAGAAGCTCTGGGGCCAACGTCCTGACTTTC. Translated: CASRSSGANVLTF.

Notes on this clonotype: A single base separates this from a much larger clone, so it may be a read error. The chain carries TRBV4-1 and TRBJ1-1; D gene ambiguous. Germline V gene lookup returns CDR1 MGHRA and CDR2 YSYEKL. The CDR3 spans 15 residues. CDR3 amino acids: CAGSQVYGVGTEAFF. CDR3 nucleotides: TGCGCCGGCAGCCAAGTTTATGGGGTTGGCACTGAAGCTTTCTTT.

The V and J genes are TRBV5-1 and TRBJ2-5; 7 bases fit TRBD1. The CDR3 runs to 13 residues. Germline V gives CDR1 SGHRS, CDR2 YFSETQ. V shed 4 bases, J shed 2 bases, and the junction held 2 bases outside the gene matches. The CDR3 nucleotides are TGCGCCAGCAGCGGGGGACAGCAAGAGACCCAGTACTTC. Its translation: CASSGGQQETQYF.

The gene calls are TRBV27 and TRBJ2-7; tentatively, D is TRBD1 (5 bases). The CDR3 covers 13 residues. Deletions cut 1 base from V and 3 bases from J, with 7 bases between. Germline V CDR1 and CDR2: MNHEY, SMNVEV (reference sequence). This chain's CDR3 is CASSLWGNYEQYF. The CDR3 DNA reads TGTGCCAGCAGTTTATGGGGCAACTACGAGCAGTACTTC.

In the case of this clonotype: A junction end diverges from the germline sequence, so it may reflect a read error. This rearrangement joins TRBV28 to TRBJ1-2; D is unresolved. The CDR3 consists of 13 residues. Germline V gives CDR1 MDHEN, CDR2 SYDVKM. The CDR3 reads CAGSFTASGGYTF. CDR3 coding DNA: TGTGCCGGCAGTTTTACAGCCTCGGGTGGCTACACCTTC.

This clonotype occurred a few times. The chain uses TRBV4-1 and TRBJ2-2; possible D gene TRBD2, 6 bases. Trimming pared 7 bases from V and 2 bases from J, leaving 17 bases between. Germline V gives CDR1 MGHRA, CDR2 YSYEKL. The CDR3 consists of 16 residues. CDR3 nucleotides: TGCGCCAGCAAAGAACGCTGGGGGGATAACACCGGGGAGCTGTTTTTT. Amino acid sequence: CASKERWGDNTGELFF.

Ten or more counts support this clonotype. This rearrangement joins TRBV20-1 to TRBJ2-3; TRBD2 aligns across 14 bases. Germline V CDR1 and CDR2: DFQATT, SNEGSKA (reference sequence). Germline trimming cut 3 bases from V and 4 bases from J; bases unmatched to any gene: 12. The CDR3 covers 18 residues. CDR3 in amino acids: CSASTPGLAGGYADTQYF. Written as DNA, the CDR3 is TGCAGTGCTAGCACCCCCGGACTAGCGGGGGGTTACGCAGATACGCAGTATTTT.

This clonotype was seen a handful of times. The CDR3 loop reads CASSPSPGAVQPQHF. In DNA, the CDR3 is TGCGCCAGCAGCCCCTCCCCGGGGGCCGTTCAGCCCCAGCATTTT. This chain links TRBV4-1 with TRBJ1-5, with D maybe TRBD1 (6 bases). The germline V and J ends were trimmed by 4 bases and 6 bases, with 16 bases remaining between them. The CDR3 covers 15 residues. Germline V gives CDR1 MGHRA, CDR2 YSYEKL.

This clonotype was seen many times. This chain connects TRBV6-2 or TRBV6-3 to TRBJ2-5, with 7 bases matching TRBD2. Germline V gives CDR1 MNHEY, CDR2 SVGEGT. CDR3 length equals 15 residues. V shed 2 bases and J 6 bases; nucleotides not matched to a gene: 9. The CDR3 coding sequence is TGTGCCAGCAGTTACAAGGCGGGGAGGGAACAGACCCAGTACTTC. It translates to CASSYKAGREQTQYF.

This clonotype was counted between two and nine times. This sequence joins TRBV2 and TRBJ1-5; D call uncertain. This CDR3 has 12 residues. Germline CDR1 and CDR2: SNHLY and FYNNEI. V shed 8 bases and J shed 11 bases, with 16 bases lying between them. CDR3 protein: CASSDPTYAQHF. Written as DNA, the CDR3 is TGTGCCAGCTCAGACCCCACCTACGCCCAGCATTTT.

This clonotype showed up just a few times. The rearrangement uses TRBV6-9 and TRBJ1-6; 7 bases agree with TRBD1. Germline V lookup: CDR1 MNHGY, CDR2 SVAAGI. V trimming: 3 bases; J trimming: 7 bases; junction bases outside the gene matches: 15. CDR3 length: 18 amino acids. CDR3 nucleotides: TGTGCCAGCAGTTACGTCCGGGACAGCAGAGGGGTAAATTCACCCCTCCACTTT. Amino acid sequence: CASSYVRDSRGVNSPLHF.

The chain employs TRBV12-5 and TRBJ2-3; D is unclear. Germline V CDR1 and CDR2: LGHNT, FRNRAP. V was cut by 6 bases and J by 2 bases, with 6 bases left in between. The CDR3 has 12 residues. CDR3 sequence reads: CASGLNTDTQYF. The CDR3 region has the DNA TGTGCTAGTGGCTTGAACACAGATACGCAGTATTTT.

This clonotype was detected a few times. This rearrangement joins TRBV18 to TRBJ2-2, with TRBD1 matching 11 bases. The V gene end was trimmed by 5 bases and the J gene end by 7 bases; junction bases not matched to a gene: 9. The CDR3 has 16 amino acids. The germline V gene has CDR1 KGHSH and CDR2 LQKENI. Written as DNA, the CDR3 is TGTGCCAGCTCATCTCAGGACAGGGGGCTTGGCGGGGAGCTGTTTTTT. As protein: CASSSQDRGLGGELFF.

J is TRBJ2-1 and V is TRBV27, with TRBD1 matching 10 bases. The germline V gene encodes CDR1 MNHEY and CDR2 SMNVEV (reference sequence). CDR3 length: 15 amino acids. V shed 5 bases and J 4 bases; nucleotides not matched to a gene: 5. The CDR3 reads CASSEGQGWYNEQFF. The CDR3 DNA sequence: TGTGCCAGCAGTGAGGGACAGGGGTGGTACAATGAGCAGTTCTTC.

This clonotype turned up a few times. This chain joins TRBV7-3 and TRBJ2-1; 8 bases align to TRBD1. This CDR3 has 13 amino acids. From germline, CDR1 is SGHTA and CDR2 FQGTGA. V lost 3 bases to trimming and J lost 6 bases; unmatched junction nucleotides: 1. DNA for the CDR3: TGTGCCAGCAGCTTTACAGGGGGCAATGAGCAGTTCTTC. It yields the protein CASSFTGGNEQFF.

Ten or more counts support this clonotype. V gene TRBV20-1 combines with J gene TRBJ1-6; 8 nucleotides line up with TRBD1. Germline V lookup: CDR1 DFQATT, CDR2 SNEGSKA (reference sequence). Trimming cost V 0 bases and J 6 bases; bases outside gene matches: 4. This CDR3 contains 15 residues. The CDR3 loop reads CSARDRGPRNSPLHF. CDR3 in DNA: TGCAGTGCTAGAGACAGGGGGCCACGTAATTCACCCCTCCACTTT.

This clonotype was counted ten times or more. V usage is TRBV7-2 and J usage is TRBJ2-1; weak D call: TRBD2 (5 bases). Trimming pared 2 bases from V and 9 bases from J, leaving 14 bases between. Germline assignment: CDR1 SGHTA and CDR2 FQGNSA. This CDR3 has 14 residues. The DNA of the CDR3 is TGTGCCAGCAGCTTACGTGGTATAGCGAGTGAGCAGTTCTTC. Translated: CASSLRGIASEQFF. Full variable domain (missing parts from reference TRBV7-2 and TRBJ2-1): GAGVSQSPSNKVTEKGKDVELRCDPISGHTALYWYRQSLGQGLEFLIYFQGNSAPDKSGLPSDRFSAERTGGSVSTLTIQRTQQEDSAVYLCASSLRGIASEQFFGPGTRLTVL.

This clonotype was picked up many times. The chain combines TRBV20-1 with TRBJ2-1; no definite D call. V was clipped by 3 bases and J by 7 bases, with 10 bases between them. The CDR3 length is 12 residues. Per germline, CDR1 DFQATT and CDR2 SNEGSKA (reference sequence). CDR3 in DNA: TGCAGTGCTAGGGCGTATGGGAATGAGCAGTTCTTC. Amino acids: CSARAYGNEQFF.

The chain is built from TRBV6-5 and TRBJ2-2; TRBD1 might be the D (6 bases). The CDR3 consists of 16 residues. Germline-derived CDR1 and CDR2 are MNHEY and SVGAGI. V lost 7 bases to trimming and J lost 2 bases, with 17 bases between them. The CDR3 DNA reads as TGTGCCAGCAAACAATCCCGGGACATCAACACCGGGGAGCTGTTTTTT. The encoded protein is CASKQSRDINTGELFF.

The rearrangement uses TRBV3-1 and TRBJ1-2; D remains unclear. The V and J ends lost 3 bases and 10 bases respectively, with 9 bases between them. CDR3 length equals 11 residues. Germline V gene data show CDR1 as LGHDT and CDR2 as YNNKEL (reference sequence). CDR3 coding DNA: TGTGCCAGCAGCCACCTCCAAGACTACACCTTC. Its translation: CASSHLQDYTF.